This T cell receptor beta chain derives from a study of cytomegalovirus exposure and HLA in healthy donors. This clone showed up just once. Its antigen remains unidentified. The study's findings and limits: CMV serostatus was the only immune exposure information that was available. The investigators catalogued about 170 TCR beta chains as cytomegalovirus-associated. V- and J-gene trimming of TCR beta was linked (in a later analysis) to a missense DCLRE1C variant. Follow-up analysis seemed to connect common viral pathogens with several of the most significant clusters identified.

V shed 3 bases, J shed 6 bases, and the junction held 1 base outside the gene matches. CDR1 SEHNR and CDR2 FQNEAQ come from the germline V gene (reference sequence). This CDR3 has 13 residues. The PCR contained 60 Vbeta and 13 Jbeta primers. Sequencing used immunoSEQ multiplex PCR; TCRdb keeps in-frame clones, though not all of them. The sample has more than 250,000 clones; about 90% are singletons. This TCR derives from a young woman in good health and CMV-seronegative. The chain couples TRBV7-9 to TRBJ1-5, with TRBD1 identical over 8 bases. Source material: PBMCs. The CDR3 bases are TGTGCCAGCAGCTTCGACAGGGGTCAGCCCCAGCATTTT. Protein: CASSFDRGQPQHF.